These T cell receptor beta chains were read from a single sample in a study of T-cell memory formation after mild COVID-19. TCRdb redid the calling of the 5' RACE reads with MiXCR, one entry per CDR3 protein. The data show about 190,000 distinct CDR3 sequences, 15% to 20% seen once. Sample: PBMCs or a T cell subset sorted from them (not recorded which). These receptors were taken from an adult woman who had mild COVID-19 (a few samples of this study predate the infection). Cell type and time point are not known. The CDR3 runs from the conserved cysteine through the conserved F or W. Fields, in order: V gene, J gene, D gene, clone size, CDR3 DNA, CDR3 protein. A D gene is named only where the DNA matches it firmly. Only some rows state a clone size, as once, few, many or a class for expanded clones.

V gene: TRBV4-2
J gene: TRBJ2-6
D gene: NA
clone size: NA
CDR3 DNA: TGTGCCAGCAGACCCAGGGGCTCTGGGGCCAACGTCCTGACTTTC
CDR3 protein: CASRPRGSGANVLTF

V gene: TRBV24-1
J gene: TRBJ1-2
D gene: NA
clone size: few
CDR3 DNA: TGTGCCACGTCATCCCCAGTCTATGGCTACACCTTC
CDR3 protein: CATSSPVYGYTF

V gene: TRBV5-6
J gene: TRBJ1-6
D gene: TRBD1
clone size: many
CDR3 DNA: TGTGCCAGCAGCGCTGACGGGGACAGGGGTTCACCCCTCCACTTT
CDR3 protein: CASSADGDRGSPLHF

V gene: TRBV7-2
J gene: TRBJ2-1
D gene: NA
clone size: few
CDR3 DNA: TGTGCCAGCAGCTCCCAAGTCTACAATGAGCAGTTCTTC
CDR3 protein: CASSSQVYNEQFF

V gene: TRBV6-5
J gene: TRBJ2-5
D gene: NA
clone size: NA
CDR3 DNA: TGTGCCAGCAGGGAGAGAGAGACCCAGTACTTC
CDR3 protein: CASRERETQYF

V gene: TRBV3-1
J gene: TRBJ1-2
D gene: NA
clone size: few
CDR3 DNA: TGTGCCAGCAGCCAAGAGGAGGGTTTCGACGGCTACACCTTC
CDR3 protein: CASSQEEGFDGYTF

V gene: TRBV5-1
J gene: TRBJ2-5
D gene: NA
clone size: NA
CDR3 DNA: TGCGCCAGCAGCTTGGCCTGGTGGGAGACCCAGTACTTC
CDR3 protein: CASSLAWWETQYF

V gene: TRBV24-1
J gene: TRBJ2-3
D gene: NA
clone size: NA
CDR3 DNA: TGTGCCACCATTGGAGGGGCAGGGGATACGCAGTATTTT
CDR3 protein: CATIGGAGDTQYF

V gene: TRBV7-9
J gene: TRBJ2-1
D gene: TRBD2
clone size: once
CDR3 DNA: TGTGCCAGCAGTCGTAGCGGGGGAGGGATTTACAATGAGCAGTTCTTC
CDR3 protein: CASSRSGGGIYNEQFF

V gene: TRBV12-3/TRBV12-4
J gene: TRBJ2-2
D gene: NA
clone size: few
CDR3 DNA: TGTGCCAGCAAGGGTAGAACTCCCGCGAACACCGGGGAGCTGTTTTTT
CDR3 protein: CASKGRTPANTGELFF

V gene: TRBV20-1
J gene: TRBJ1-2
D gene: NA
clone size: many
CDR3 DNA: TGCAGTGCGCGAGGGGGGGGAGCTAACTATGGCTACACCTTC
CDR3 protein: CSARGGGANYGYTF

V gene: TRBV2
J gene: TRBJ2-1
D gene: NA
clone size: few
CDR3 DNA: TGTGCCAGCAGTGAGCAGTCTAGGGATGAGTTCTTC
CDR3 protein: CASSEQSRDEFF

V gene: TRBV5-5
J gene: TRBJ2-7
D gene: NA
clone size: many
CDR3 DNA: TGTGCCAGCAGCCCAACAGGAATGGGGTTCGAGCAGTACTTC
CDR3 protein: CASSPTGMGFEQYF

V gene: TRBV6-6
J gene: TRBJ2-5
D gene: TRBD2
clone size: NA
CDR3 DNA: TGTGCCAGCACACCTAGCGGGGGAGAGACCCAGTACTTC
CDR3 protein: CASTPSGGETQYF

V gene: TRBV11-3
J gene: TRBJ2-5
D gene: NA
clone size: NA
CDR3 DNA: TGTGCCAGCAGCCAAGGACAGTCTTCGGAGACCCAGTACTTC
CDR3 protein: CASSQGQSSETQYF

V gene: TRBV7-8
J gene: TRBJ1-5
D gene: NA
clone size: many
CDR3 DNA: TGTGCCAGCAGCTTAGCTCGGACAGCCTATCAGCCCCAGCATTTT
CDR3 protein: CASSLARTAYQPQHF

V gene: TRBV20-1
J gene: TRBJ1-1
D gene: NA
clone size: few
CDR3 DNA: TGCAGTGCTAGAGAGGCGGGCCTCCGGTCCACTGAAGCTTTCTTT
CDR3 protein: CSAREAGLRSTEAFF

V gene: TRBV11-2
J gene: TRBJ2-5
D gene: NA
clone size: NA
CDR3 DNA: TGTGCCAGCAGCTTAGGTTTACCAGAGACCCAGTACTTC
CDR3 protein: CASSLGLPETQYF

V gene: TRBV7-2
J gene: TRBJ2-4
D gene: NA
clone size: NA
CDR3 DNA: TGTGCCAGCAGCCCCCTGGACCTCAACATTCAGTACTTC
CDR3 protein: CASSPLDLNIQYF

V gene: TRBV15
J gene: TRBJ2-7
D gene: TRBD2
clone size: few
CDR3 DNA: TGTGCCACCAGCAGGGACCCGGGTAGCGGGTACGAGCAGTACTTC
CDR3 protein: CATSRDPGSGYEQYF

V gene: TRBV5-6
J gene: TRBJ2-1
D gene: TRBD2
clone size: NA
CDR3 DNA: TGTGCCAGCAGCTTCGGCCTAGCGGGAGTAGGAGAGCAGTTCTTC
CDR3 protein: CASSFGLAGVGEQFF

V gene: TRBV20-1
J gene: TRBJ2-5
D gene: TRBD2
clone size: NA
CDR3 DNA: TGCAGTGCTCTAGCGGGACAAGAGACCCAGTACTTC
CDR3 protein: CSALAGQETQYF

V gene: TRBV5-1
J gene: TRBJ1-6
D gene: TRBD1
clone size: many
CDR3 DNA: TGCGCCAGCAGCTACTACCCGGGACAGGGGGCTAGTCCCGGGAATAATTCACCCCTCCACTTT
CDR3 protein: CASSYYPGQGASPGNNSPLHF

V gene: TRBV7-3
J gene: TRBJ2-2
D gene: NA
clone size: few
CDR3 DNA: TGTGCCAGCAGCTCTCCGGGACGGATGAACACCGGGGAGCTGTTTTTT
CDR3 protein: CASSSPGRMNTGELFF

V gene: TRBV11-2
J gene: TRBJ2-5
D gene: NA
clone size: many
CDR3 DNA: TGTGCCAGCAGAAGACCCCCACAAGAGACCCAGTACTTC
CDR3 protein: CASRRPPQETQYF

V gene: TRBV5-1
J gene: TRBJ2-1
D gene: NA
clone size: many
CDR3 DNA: TGCGCCAGCAGCTTCATGACTAGTATCGATGAGCAGTTCTTC
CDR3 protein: CASSFMTSIDEQFF

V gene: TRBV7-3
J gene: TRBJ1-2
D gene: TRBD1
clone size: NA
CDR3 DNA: TGTGCCAGCAGCTCGACAGGGGGCGGCTATGGCTACACCTTC
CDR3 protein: CASSSTGGGYGYTF

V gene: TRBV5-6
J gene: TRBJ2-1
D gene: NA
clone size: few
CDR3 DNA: TGTGCCAGCAGCTTCGGGGACAATGAGCAGTTCTTC
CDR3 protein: CASSFGDNEQFF

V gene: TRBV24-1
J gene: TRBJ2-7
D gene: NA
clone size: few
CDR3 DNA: TGTGCCACCAGTGCCGGGGCTGCCTACGAGCAGTACTTC
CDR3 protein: CATSAGAAYEQYF

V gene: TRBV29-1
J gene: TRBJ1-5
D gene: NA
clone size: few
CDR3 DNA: TGCAGCGTACAGTTCGCACAGGGCGATCAGCCCCAGCATTTT
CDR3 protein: CSVQFAQGDQPQHF

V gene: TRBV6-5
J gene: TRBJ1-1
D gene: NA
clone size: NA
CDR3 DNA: TGTGCCAGCAGTCGCTTGTCAGGGAACACTGAAGCTTTCTTT
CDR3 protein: CASSRLSGNTEAFF

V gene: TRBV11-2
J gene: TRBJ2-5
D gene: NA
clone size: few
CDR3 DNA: TGTGCCAGCAGCTCGGGCGGTGTGGTGGGGAAAGAGACCCAGTACTTC
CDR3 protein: CASSSGGVVGKETQYF

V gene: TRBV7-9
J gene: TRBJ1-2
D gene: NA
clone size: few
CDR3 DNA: TGTGCCAGCAGCTTAGGGACGGAGACCTATGGCTACACCTTC
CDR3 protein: CASSLGTETYGYTF

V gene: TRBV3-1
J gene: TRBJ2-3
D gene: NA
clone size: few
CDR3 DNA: TGTGCCAGCAGCCCCAGGGATGGAGCAGATACGCAGTATTTT
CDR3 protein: CASSPRDGADTQYF

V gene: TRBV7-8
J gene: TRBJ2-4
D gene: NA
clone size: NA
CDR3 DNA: TGTGCCAGCAGCTTATCGGTAGAGAGAGCCAAAAACATTCAGTACTTC
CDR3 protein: CASSLSVERAKNIQYF

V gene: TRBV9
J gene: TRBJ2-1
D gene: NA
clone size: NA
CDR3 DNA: TGTGCCAGCAGCGTAGCAGGAAACAATGAGCAGTTCTTC
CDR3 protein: CASSVAGNNEQFF

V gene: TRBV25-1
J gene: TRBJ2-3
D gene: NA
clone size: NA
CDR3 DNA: TGTGCCAGCAGTGCGAGGGTTGGGGGAGATACGCAGTATTTT
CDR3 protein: CASSARVGGDTQYF

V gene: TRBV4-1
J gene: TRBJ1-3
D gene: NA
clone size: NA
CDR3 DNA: TGCGCCAGCAGCCCCACCGGGGTAGCTGGAAACACCATATATTTT
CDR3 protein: CASSPTGVAGNTIYF

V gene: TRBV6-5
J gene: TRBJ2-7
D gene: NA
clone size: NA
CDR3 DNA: TGTGCCAGCAGTTACTACAAAGGCTCCGAGCAGTACTTC
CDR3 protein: CASSYYKGSEQYF

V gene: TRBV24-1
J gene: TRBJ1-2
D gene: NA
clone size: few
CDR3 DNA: TGTGCCACCAGTGACCCGGTTAATGGCTACACCTTC
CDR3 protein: CATSDPVNGYTF